Sequencing of this T cell receptor (beta chain) was carried out in a study of T cells after yellow fever vaccination. CDR1 and CDR2 from the germline V gene are SGHNT and YYREEE (reference sequence). V shed 9 bases and J shed 0 bases, with 12 bases lying between them. The CDR3 is made up of 13 amino acids. At least ten counts were recorded for this clonotype. Its antigen remains unknown. Study outcomes and limitations: CD4 and CD8 compartments shared a small share of clonotypes, likely from convergent recombination. Clones from primary vaccination mostly reappeared after the booster (about 97% CD4, roughly 87% CD8). Abundant clonotypes from the bulk population could get into FACS-sorted repertoires as contaminants. Peaking on day 5 versus 15, the secondary response was faster but weaker.

One entry per CDR3 protein, called by TCRdb with MiXCR from the 5' RACE reads. The sample carries about 300,000 distinct CDR3 sequences, around 7.3% recorded once. The specimen comprised PBMCs, sampled about 41 days after the first yellow fever vaccination. The TCR originated in a man younger than 30 who received the YFV17D yellow fever vaccine. The chain combines TRBV5-4 with TRBJ1-1; D remains unclear. In nucleotides, the CDR3 is TGTGCCACCACACCCAGGATGAACACTGAAGCTTTCTTT. As protein: CATTPRMNTEAFF.